This TCR beta chain was documented in a study of OX40 agonist ivuxolimab in advanced cancers. Findings of the study overall: The study observed clonal expansion of CD4+ and CD8+ blood T cells by week 6 at 0.1 to 3.0 mg/kg.

Note on this clone: Antigen specificity is unknown. One junction end disagrees with the germline gene, perhaps due to a read error.

Only in-frame clones appear in the TCRdb table, and some are missing; sequencing was by immunoSEQ multiplex PCR. The data show 15,000 to 20,000 clones, 84% seen once. This CDR3 is built from 15 residues. CDR1 is SGHNT, CDR2 YYREEE, per germline (reference sequence). The chain combines TRBV5-4 with TRBJ1-6; D is unclear. The receptor was isolated from an adult with an advanced solid tumor such as melanoma, head and neck, liver or kidney cancer. This specimen was CD4+ or CD8+ T cells sorted from blood, taken in a trial of the OX40 agonist ivuxolimab. The CDR3 nucleotides are TGCGCCAGCAGCCAAGTCGGTGGCGAATACGGACCCCTCCACTTT. Translated, it gives CASSQVGGEYGPLHF.